This TCR beta chain is from a study of radiotherapy plus CTLA-4 blockade in lung cancer. Some clones are missing from TCRdb's copy, which holds only in-frame ones; the method was immunoSEQ multiplex PCR. The table records 55,000 or so clones, approximately 82% of them present only once. The V and J ends lost 6 bases and 5 bases, in that order; junction bases with no gene match: 5. Per germline, CDR1 LNHDA and CDR2 SQIVND (reference sequence). The CDR3 length is 13 residues. The sequence was collected from a human donor with non-small cell lung cancer whose response to radiotherapy plus ipilimumab could not be evaluated. The rearrangement links TRBV19 to TRBJ2-5; 8 bases map to TRBD1. Sample: peripheral blood, taken from a patient treated with radiotherapy plus ipilimumab. DNA of the CDR3: TGTGCCAGTAGCCTCGACAGGGGTGAGACCCAGTACTTC. It encodes CASSLDRGETQYF.